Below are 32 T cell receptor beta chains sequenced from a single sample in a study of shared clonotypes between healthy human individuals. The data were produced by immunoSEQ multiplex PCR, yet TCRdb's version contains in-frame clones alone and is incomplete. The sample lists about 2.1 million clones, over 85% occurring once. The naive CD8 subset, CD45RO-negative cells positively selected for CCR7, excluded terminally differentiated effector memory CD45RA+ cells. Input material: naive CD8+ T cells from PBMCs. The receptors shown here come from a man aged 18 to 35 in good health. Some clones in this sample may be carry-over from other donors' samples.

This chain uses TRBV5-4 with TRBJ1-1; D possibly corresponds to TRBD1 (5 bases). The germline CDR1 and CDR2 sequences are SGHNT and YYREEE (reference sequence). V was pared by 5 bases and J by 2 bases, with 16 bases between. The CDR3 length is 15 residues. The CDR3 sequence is CASSPEGRGNTEAFF. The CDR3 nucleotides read TGTGCCAGCAGTCCGGAGGGGCGGGGAAACACTGAAGCTTTCTTT.

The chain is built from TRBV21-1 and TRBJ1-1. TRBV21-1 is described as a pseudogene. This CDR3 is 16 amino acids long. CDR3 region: CASSKVHGDSNTEAFF. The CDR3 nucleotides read TGTGCCAGCAGCAAAGTTCATGGGGACTCGAACACTGAAGCTTTCTTT.

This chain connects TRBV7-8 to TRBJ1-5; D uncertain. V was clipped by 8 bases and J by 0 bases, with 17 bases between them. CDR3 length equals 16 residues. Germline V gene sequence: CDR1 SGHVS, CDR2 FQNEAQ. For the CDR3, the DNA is TGTGCCAGCGGCCCAGGCTCCCCTTATAGCAATCAGCCCCAGCATTTT. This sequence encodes CASGPGSPYSNQPQHF.

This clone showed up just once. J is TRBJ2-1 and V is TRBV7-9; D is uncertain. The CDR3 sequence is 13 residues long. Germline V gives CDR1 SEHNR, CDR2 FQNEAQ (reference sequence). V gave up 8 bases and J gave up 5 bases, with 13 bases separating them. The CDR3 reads CASLARANNEQFF. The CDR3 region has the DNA TGTGCCAGCCTTGCGCGAGCGAACAATGAGCAGTTCTTC. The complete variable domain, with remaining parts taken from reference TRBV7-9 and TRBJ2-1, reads DTGVSQNPRHKITKRGQNVTFRCDPISEHNRLYWYRQTLGQGPEFLTYFQNEAQLEKSRLLSDRFSAERPKGSFSTLEIQRTEQGDSAMYLCASLARANNEQFFGPGTRLTVL.

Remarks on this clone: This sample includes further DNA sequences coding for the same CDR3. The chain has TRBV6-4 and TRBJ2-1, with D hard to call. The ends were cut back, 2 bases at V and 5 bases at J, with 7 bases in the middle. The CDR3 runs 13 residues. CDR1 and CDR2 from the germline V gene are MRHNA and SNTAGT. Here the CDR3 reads CASSDGVHNEQFF. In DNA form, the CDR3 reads TGTGCCAGCAGTGACGGGGTACACAATGAGCAGTTCTTC.

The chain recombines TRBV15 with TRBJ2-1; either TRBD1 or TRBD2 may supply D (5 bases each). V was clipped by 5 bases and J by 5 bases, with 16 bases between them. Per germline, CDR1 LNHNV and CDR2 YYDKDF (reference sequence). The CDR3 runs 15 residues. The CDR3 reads CATSGRQWVHNEQFF. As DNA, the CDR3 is TGTGCCACCAGCGGGAGACAGTGGGTACACAATGAGCAGTTCTTC.

The CDR3 is CASSIRAEDTEAFF. For the CDR3, the DNA is TGTGCCAGTAGTATTAGGGCCGAGGACACTGAAGCTTTCTTT. V and J are TRBV19 and TRBJ1-1; D is ambiguous. Trimming pared 3 bases from V and 3 bases from J, leaving 11 bases between. This CDR3 is 14 amino acids long. The germline CDR1 and CDR2 sequences are LNHDA and SQIVND (reference sequence).

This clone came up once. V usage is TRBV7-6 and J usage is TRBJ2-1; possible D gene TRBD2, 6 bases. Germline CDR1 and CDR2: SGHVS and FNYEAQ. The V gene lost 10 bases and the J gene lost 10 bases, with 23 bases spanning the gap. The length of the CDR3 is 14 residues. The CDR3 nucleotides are TGTGCCACCTCGTCCGGGACCGGGGGACGGGAGCAGTTCTTC. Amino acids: CATSSGTGGREQFF.

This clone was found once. CDR3: CASSQVGPGATDTQYF. As DNA, the CDR3 is TGCGCCAGCAGCCAAGTGGGTCCGGGGGCCACAGATACGCAGTATTTT. This chain uses TRBV4-1 with TRBJ2-3, with D perhaps assigned TRBD1 or TRBD2 (6 bases each). The V gene lost 1 base and the J gene lost 2 bases, with 13 bases spanning the gap. This CDR3 has 16 amino acids. Looked up from germline, CDR1 is MGHRA and CDR2 is YSYEKL.

The CDR3 spells CASSPSGRLNEQFF. In nucleotides, the CDR3 is TGTGCCAGCTCGCCCAGCGGGAGATTAAATGAGCAGTTCTTC. V and J are TRBV9 and TRBJ2-1; 8 nucleotides align to TRBD2. Germline assignment: CDR1 SGDLS and CDR2 YYNGEE. The CDR3 spans 14 residues. J lost 7 bases, V lost 7 bases, and 10 bases had no gene match.

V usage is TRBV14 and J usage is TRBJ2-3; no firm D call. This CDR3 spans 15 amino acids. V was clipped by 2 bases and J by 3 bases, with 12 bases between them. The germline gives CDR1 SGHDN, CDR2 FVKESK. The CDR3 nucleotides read TGTGCCAGCAGCCAATTGATTATAGGTACAGATACGCAGTATTTT. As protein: CASSQLIIGTDTQYF.

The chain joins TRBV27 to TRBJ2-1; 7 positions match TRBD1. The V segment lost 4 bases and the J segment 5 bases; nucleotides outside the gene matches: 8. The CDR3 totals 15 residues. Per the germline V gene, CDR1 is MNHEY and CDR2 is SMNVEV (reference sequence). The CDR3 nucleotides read TGTGCCAGCAGTTATAACAGGGGTCTTCACAATGAGCAGTTCTTC. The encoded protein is CASSYNRGLHNEQFF.

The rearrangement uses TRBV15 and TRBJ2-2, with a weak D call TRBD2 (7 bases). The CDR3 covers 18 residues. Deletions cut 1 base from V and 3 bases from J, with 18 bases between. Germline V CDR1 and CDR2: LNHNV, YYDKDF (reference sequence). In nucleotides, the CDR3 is TGTGCCACCAGCAGAGGGCGTTGGAGGGAGGGGGACACCGGGGAGCTGTTTTTT. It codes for CATSRGRWREGDTGELFF.

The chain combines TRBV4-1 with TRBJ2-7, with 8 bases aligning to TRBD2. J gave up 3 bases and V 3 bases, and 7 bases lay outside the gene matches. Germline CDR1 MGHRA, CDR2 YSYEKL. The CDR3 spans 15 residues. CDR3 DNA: TGCGCCAGCAGCCAGCCGACTAGCGCCATCTACGAGCAGTACTTC. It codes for CASSQPTSAIYEQYF.

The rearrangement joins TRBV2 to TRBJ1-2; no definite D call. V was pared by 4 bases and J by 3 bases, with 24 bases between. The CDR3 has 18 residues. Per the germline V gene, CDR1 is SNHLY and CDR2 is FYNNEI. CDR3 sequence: CASSGRLADHTFDYGYTF. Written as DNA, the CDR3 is TGTGCCAGCAGTGGTCGACTGGCAGACCATACCTTTGACTATGGCTACACCTTC.

CDR3 protein: CASRTSVDRRGTYEQYF. CDR3 DNA: TGTGCAAGTCGGACCTCTGTAGATCGAAGGGGGACCTACGAGCAGTACTTC. The chain combines TRBV12-2 with TRBJ2-7; the DNA was not compared with TRBD1, the D call given in the table. TRBV12-2 is marked as a pseudogene. The CDR3 is 17 amino acids.

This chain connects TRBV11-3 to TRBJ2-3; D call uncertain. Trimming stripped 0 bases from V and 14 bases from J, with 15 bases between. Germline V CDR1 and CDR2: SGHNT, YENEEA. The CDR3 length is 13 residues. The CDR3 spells CASSLDQRGLPYF. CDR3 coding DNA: TGTGCCAGCAGCTTAGATCAGCGTGGGCTCCCGTATTTT.

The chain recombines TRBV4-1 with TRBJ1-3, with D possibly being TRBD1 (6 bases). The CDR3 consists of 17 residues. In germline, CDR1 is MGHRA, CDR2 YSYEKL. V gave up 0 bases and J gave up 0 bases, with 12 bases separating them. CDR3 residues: CASSQESNRVSGNTIYF. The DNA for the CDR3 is TGCGCCAGCAGCCAAGAGTCAAACAGGGTCTCTGGAAACACCATATATTTT.

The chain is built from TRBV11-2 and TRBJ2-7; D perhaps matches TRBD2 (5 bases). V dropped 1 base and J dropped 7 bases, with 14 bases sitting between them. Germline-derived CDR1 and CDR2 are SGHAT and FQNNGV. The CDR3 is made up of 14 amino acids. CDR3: CASSLAAGVWEQYF. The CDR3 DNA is TGTGCCAGCAGCTTAGCTGCCGGGGTATGGGAGCAGTACTTC.

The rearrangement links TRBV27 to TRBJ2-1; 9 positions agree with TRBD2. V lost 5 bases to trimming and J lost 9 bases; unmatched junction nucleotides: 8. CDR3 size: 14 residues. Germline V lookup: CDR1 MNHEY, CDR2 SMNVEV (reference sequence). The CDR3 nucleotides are TGTGCCAGCAGTCACCGGACTAGCGAAAGTGAGCAGTTCTTC. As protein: CASSHRTSESEQFF.

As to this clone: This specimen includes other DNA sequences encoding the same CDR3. CDR3 in DNA: TGTGCCAGCAGTTTGGCAGGGGGAAACTACGAGCAGTACTTC. Translated, it gives CASSLAGGNYEQYF. The chain links TRBV27 to TRBJ2-7, with TRBD1 matching 7 bases. V was clipped by 3 bases and J by 3 bases; unmatched bases: 5. The CDR3 contains 14 residues. Germline V gene lookup returns CDR1 MNHEY and CDR2 SMNVEV (reference sequence).

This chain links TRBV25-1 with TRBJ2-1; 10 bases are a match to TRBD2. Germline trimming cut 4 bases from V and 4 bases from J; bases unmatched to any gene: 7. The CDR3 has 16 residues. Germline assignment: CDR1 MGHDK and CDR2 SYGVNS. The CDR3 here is CASSGLLAGSYNEQFF. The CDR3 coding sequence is TGTGCCAGCAGTGGATTACTAGCGGGGTCTTACAATGAGCAGTTCTTC.

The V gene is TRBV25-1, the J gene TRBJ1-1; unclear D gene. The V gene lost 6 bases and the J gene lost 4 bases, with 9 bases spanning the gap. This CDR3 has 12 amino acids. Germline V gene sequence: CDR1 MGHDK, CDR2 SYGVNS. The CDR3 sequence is CASRPEGTEAFF. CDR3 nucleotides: TGTGCCAGCAGACCCGAGGGCACTGAAGCTTTCTTT.

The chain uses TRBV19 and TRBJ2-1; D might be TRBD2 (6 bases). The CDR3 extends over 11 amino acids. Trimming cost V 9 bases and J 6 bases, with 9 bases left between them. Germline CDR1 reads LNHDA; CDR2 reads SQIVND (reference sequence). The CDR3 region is CASLGSNEQFF. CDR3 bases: TGTGCCAGCCTCGGGAGCAATGAGCAGTTCTTC.

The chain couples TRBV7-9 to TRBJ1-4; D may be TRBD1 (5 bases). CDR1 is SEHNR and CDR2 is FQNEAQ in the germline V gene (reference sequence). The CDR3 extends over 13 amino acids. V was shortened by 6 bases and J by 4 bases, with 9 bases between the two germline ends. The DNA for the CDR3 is TGTGCCAGCAGAGGGGCACTTAATGAAAAACTGTTTTTT. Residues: CASRGALNEKLFF.

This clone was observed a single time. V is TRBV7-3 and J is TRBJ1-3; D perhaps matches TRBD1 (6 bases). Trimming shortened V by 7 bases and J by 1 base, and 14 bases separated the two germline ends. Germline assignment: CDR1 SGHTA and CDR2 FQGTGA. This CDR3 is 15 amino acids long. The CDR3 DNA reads TGTGCCAGCACCCACCGGAGGGGGTCTGGAAACACCATATATTTT. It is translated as CASTHRRGSGNTIYF.

The CDR3 reads CATSRADRGATETQYF. CDR3 DNA: TGTGCCACCAGCAGGGCCGACAGGGGGGCCACGGAGACCCAGTACTTC. J is TRBJ2-5 and V is TRBV15; 9 nucleotides line up with TRBD1. Per the germline V gene, CDR1 is LNHNV and CDR2 is YYDKDF (reference sequence). Trimming removed 3 bases from V and 5 bases from J; junction bases left unmatched: 10. The length of the CDR3 is 16 residues.

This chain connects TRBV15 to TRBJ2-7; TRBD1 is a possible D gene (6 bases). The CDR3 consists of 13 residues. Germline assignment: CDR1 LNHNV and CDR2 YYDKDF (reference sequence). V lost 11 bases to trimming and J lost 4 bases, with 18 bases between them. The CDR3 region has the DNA TGTGCCGCTGGAAAAGGGGGAACGTACGAGCAGTACTTC. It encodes CAAGKGGTYEQYF.

DNA for the CDR3: TGTGCCAGCAGCTTGAGTTTCGGGCAGAAGAATGAGCAGTTCTTC. This translates into CASSLSFGQKNEQFF. The V and J genes are TRBV11-2 and TRBJ2-1; no clear D. Germline V CDR1 and CDR2: SGHAT, FQNNGV. V was trimmed by 3 bases and J by 7 bases, leaving 16 bases between them. The CDR3 runs 15 residues.

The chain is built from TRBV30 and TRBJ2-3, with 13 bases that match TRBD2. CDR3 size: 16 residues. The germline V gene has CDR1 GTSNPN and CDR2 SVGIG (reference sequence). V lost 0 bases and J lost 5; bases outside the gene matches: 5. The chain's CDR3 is CAWSVLAGGPGDTQYF. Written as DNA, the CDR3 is TGTGCCTGGAGTGTACTAGCGGGAGGGCCTGGAGATACGCAGTATTTT. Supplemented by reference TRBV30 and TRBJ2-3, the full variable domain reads SQTIHQWPATLVQPVGSPLSLECTVEGTSNPNLYWYRQAAGRGLQLLFYSVGIGQISSEVPQNLSASRPQDRQFILSSKKLLLSDSGFYLCAWSVLAGGPGDTQYFGPGTRLTVL.

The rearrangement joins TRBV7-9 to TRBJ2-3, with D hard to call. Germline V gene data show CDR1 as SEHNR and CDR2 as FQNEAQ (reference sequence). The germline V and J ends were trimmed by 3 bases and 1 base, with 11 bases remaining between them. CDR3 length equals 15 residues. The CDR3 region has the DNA TGTGCCAGCAGCTTTGTAGGGCCCGGCACAGATACGCAGTATTTT. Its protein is CASSFVGPGTDTQYF. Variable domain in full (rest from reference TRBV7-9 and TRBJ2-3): DTGVSQNPRHKITKRGQNVTFRCDPISEHNRLYWYRQTLGQGPEFLTYFQNEAQLEKSRLLSDRFSAERPKGSFSTLEIQRTEQGDSAMYLCASSFVGPGTDTQYFGPGTRLTVL.

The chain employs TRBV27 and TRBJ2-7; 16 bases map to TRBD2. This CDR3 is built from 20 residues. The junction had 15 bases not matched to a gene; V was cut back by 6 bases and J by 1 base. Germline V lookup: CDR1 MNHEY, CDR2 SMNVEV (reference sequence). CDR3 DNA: TGTGCCAGCAGCCGGACAGTACTTGGGACTAGCGGGAGGGTGTCCTACGAGCAGTACTTC. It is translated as CASSRTVLGTSGRVSYEQYF.